The rows below give T cell receptor beta chains drawn from one sample of a study of human T cells and chemical hapten exposure. MiXCR, run by TCRdb on the RACE reads, gives a single entry per CDR3 protein. This table has about 100,000 distinct CDR3 sequences, roughly a tenth appearing once. The starting material was whole blood, obtained in connection with sensitization to the hapten diphenylcyclopropenone (DPC). These receptors all stem from a man in his forties or fifties with alopecia areata. Some clones in this sample may be carry-over from other donors' samples. CDR3s include the opening cysteine and the closing phenylalanine or tryptophan. The D gene is left open where the match is weak. Size is stated for part of the rows, as once, few or many counts, or as a class when the clone is expanded.

.	TRBJ1-5	.	TRBV4-3	CASSQVLGQPQHF	TGTGCCAGCAGCCAAGTGTTAGGGCAGCCCCAGCATTTT
.	TRBJ2-1	.	TRBV15	CATSRDTAATGDEQFF	TGTGCCACCAGCAGAGATACGGCGGCCACTGGGGATGAGCAGTTCTTC
.	TRBJ1-2	few	TRBV6-1	CASRDPQGLANYGYTF	TGTGCCAGCAGGGACCCGCAGGGACTAGCTAACTATGGCTACACCTTC
.	TRBJ2-1	few	TRBV30	CAWSQGINDEQFF	TGTGCCTGGAGCCAGGGGATTAACGATGAGCAGTTCTTC
TRBD2	TRBJ2-3	few	TRBV24-1	CATSDPLAGGGTDTQYF	TGTGCCACCAGTGATCCCTTGGCGGGAGGGGGCACAGATACGCAGTATTTT
.	TRBJ2-5	.	TRBV7-9	CASSPTILGNQETQYF	TGTGCCAGCAGCCCGACTATTCTGGGGAATCAAGAGACCCAGTACTTC
TRBD2	TRBJ2-7	few	TRBV28	CASSLGLAGTYEQYF	TGTGCCAGCAGTCTCGGACTAGCGGGAACCTACGAGCAGTACTTC
TRBD1	TRBJ2-7	many	TRBV6-2/TRBV6-3	CASSQRQGRYEQYF	TGTGCCAGCAGTCAACGACAGGGGAGGTACGAGCAGTACTTC
TRBD1	TRBJ1-6	many	TRBV9	CASSAGTGGGSPLHF	TGTGCCAGCAGCGCCGGGACAGGGGGAGGTTCACCCCTCCACTTT
TRBD1	TRBJ2-6	few	TRBV6-1	CASSEVGTGLSGANVLTF	TGTGCCAGCAGTGAAGTTGGGACAGGTCTCTCTGGGGCCAACGTCCTGACTTTC
TRBD2	TRBJ2-1	few	TRBV20-1	CSALAPGTSSYNEQFF	TGCAGTGCGCTGGCCCCCGGGACTAGCTCTTACAATGAGCAGTTCTTC
.	TRBJ2-5	.	TRBV29-1	CSVVAAQETQYF	TGCAGCGTTGTGGCAGCACAAGAGACCCAGTACTTC
.	TRBJ1-5	few	TRBV2	CAVSPDSNQPQHF	TGTGCCGTGTCCCCGGACAGCAATCAGCCCCAGCATTTT
.	TRBJ2-5	many	TRBV30	CAWSPWGSNGETQYF	TGTGCCTGGAGCCCGTGGGGGTCAAACGGGGAGACCCAGTACTTC
.	TRBJ1-4	many	TRBV20-1	CSARGPRLGPGGNEKLFF	TGCAGTGCTAGGGGACCAAGACTAGGGCCAGGAGGGAATGAAAAACTGTTTTTT
.	TRBJ2-2	.	TRBV6-5	CASSYSRTGTGELFF	TGTGCCAGCAGTTACTCAAGGACGGGTACCGGGGAGCTGTTTTTT
.	TRBJ2-3	.	TRBV7-2	CASSAGIGDTQYF	TGTGCCAGCAGCGCAGGGATAGGAGATACGCAGTATTTT
.	TRBJ2-3	many	TRBV12-3/TRBV12-4	CASRLAYDTQYF	TGTGCCAGCAGACTAGCCTACGATACGCAGTATTTT
TRBD1	TRBJ2-4	.	TRBV7-6	CASSQTGPGSPIQYF	TGTGCCAGCAGCCAGACAGGGCCAGGGTCTCCCATTCAGTACTTC
.	TRBJ2-5	.	TRBV28	CASSSDPTFRTQYF	TGTGCCAGCAGCTCGGATCCTACATTTCGGACCCAGTACTTC
.	TRBJ2-3	many	TRBV7-2	CASSTNWGTDTQYF	TGTGCCAGCAGCACCAACTGGGGCACAGATACGCAGTATTTT
.	TRBJ1-1	.	TRBV20-1	CSARQSGAREAFF	TGCAGTGCTAGACAGTCCGGGGCTCGGGAAGCTTTCTTT
.	TRBJ1-2	many	TRBV30	CAWSARYGYTF	TGTGCCTGGAGCGCACGTTATGGCTACACCTTC
TRBD2	TRBJ2-7	few	TRBV3-1	CASSQTTGGAYEQYF	TGTGCCAGCAGCCAAACGACGGGAGGGGCCTACGAGCAGTACTTC
.	TRBJ1-4	.	TRBV5-4	CASSLYSGQPNEKLFF	TGTGCCAGCAGCTTGTATTCCGGACAGCCTAATGAAAAACTGTTTTTT
.	TRBJ2-3	.	TRBV12-3/TRBV12-4	CASTHSRDIEYTDTQYF	TGTGCCAGCACCCATTCCCGGGACATAGAGTACACAGATACGCAGTATTTT
TRBD2	TRBJ2-5	.	TRBV5-1	CASRPLAGDRETQYF	TGCGCCAGCAGGCCTTTAGCGGGAGATCGAGAGACCCAGTACTTC
TRBD2	TRBJ2-3	.	TRBV4-2	CASSQATGGVDTQYF	TGTGCCAGCAGCCAAGCCACGGGAGGTGTAGATACGCAGTATTTT
TRBD1	TRBJ2-5	.	TRBV12-3/TRBV12-4	CASSSPGRGLETQYF	TGTGCCAGCAGTTCCCCCGGCAGGGGGCTGGAGACCCAGTACTTC
.	TRBJ1-1	few	TRBV12-3/TRBV12-4	CASSPIGEGTEAFF	TGTGCCAGCAGTCCAATAGGAGAGGGCACTGAAGCTTTCTTT
.	TRBJ2-3	.	TRBV6-2/TRBV6-3	CASSYGADQDTQYF	TGTGCCAGCAGTTACGGAGCGGACCAAGATACGCAGTATTTT
TRBD2	TRBJ2-1	few	TRBV7-9	CASSLAGGPANEQFF	TGTGCCAGCAGCCTAGCGGGAGGGCCGGCCAATGAGCAGTTCTTC
.	TRBJ2-1	.	TRBV5-6	CASSLAGGHEQFF	TGTGCCAGCAGCTTGGCGGGGGGCCATGAGCAGTTCTTC
.	TRBJ2-3	few	TRBV7-9	CASSLDGTLTDTQYF	TGTGCCAGCAGCTTAGATGGGACATTGACAGATACGCAGTATTTT
.	TRBJ1-1	many	TRBV30	CAWSGSNLNTEAFF	TGTGCCTGGAGTGGTAGCAATTTGAACACTGAAGCTTTCTTT
.	TRBJ2-6	.	TRBV7-3	CASSFHGTRSGANVLTF	TGTGCCAGCAGCTTCCATGGCACCCGCTCTGGGGCCAACGTCCTGACTTTC
.	TRBJ2-3	few	TRBV20-1	CSARGQGTDTQYF	TGCAGTGCTAGAGGACAGGGCACAGATACGCAGTATTTT
.	TRBJ2-3	.	TRBV20-1	CSASPAPMADTQYF	TGCAGTGCCTCTCCGGCCCCGATGGCAGATACGCAGTATTTT
.	TRBJ2-3	few	TRBV5-1	CASSPIAALTDTQYF	TGCGCCAGCAGCCCCATAGCGGCCTTGACAGATACGCAGTATTTT
.	TRBJ1-4	many	TRBV4-3	CASSQDYRTVLANEKLFF	TGCGCCAGCAGCCAAGATTACCGGACGGTGCTGGCAAATGAAAAACTGTTTTTT
.	TRBJ2-1	many	TRBV11-2	CASSLDRNNEQFF	TGTGCCAGCAGCTTAGATAGGAACAATGAGCAGTTCTTC
TRBD2	TRBJ2-3	few	TRBV3-1	CASSQDWASGDDTQYF	TGTGCCAGCAGCCAAGATTGGGCTAGCGGGGACGATACGCAGTATTTT